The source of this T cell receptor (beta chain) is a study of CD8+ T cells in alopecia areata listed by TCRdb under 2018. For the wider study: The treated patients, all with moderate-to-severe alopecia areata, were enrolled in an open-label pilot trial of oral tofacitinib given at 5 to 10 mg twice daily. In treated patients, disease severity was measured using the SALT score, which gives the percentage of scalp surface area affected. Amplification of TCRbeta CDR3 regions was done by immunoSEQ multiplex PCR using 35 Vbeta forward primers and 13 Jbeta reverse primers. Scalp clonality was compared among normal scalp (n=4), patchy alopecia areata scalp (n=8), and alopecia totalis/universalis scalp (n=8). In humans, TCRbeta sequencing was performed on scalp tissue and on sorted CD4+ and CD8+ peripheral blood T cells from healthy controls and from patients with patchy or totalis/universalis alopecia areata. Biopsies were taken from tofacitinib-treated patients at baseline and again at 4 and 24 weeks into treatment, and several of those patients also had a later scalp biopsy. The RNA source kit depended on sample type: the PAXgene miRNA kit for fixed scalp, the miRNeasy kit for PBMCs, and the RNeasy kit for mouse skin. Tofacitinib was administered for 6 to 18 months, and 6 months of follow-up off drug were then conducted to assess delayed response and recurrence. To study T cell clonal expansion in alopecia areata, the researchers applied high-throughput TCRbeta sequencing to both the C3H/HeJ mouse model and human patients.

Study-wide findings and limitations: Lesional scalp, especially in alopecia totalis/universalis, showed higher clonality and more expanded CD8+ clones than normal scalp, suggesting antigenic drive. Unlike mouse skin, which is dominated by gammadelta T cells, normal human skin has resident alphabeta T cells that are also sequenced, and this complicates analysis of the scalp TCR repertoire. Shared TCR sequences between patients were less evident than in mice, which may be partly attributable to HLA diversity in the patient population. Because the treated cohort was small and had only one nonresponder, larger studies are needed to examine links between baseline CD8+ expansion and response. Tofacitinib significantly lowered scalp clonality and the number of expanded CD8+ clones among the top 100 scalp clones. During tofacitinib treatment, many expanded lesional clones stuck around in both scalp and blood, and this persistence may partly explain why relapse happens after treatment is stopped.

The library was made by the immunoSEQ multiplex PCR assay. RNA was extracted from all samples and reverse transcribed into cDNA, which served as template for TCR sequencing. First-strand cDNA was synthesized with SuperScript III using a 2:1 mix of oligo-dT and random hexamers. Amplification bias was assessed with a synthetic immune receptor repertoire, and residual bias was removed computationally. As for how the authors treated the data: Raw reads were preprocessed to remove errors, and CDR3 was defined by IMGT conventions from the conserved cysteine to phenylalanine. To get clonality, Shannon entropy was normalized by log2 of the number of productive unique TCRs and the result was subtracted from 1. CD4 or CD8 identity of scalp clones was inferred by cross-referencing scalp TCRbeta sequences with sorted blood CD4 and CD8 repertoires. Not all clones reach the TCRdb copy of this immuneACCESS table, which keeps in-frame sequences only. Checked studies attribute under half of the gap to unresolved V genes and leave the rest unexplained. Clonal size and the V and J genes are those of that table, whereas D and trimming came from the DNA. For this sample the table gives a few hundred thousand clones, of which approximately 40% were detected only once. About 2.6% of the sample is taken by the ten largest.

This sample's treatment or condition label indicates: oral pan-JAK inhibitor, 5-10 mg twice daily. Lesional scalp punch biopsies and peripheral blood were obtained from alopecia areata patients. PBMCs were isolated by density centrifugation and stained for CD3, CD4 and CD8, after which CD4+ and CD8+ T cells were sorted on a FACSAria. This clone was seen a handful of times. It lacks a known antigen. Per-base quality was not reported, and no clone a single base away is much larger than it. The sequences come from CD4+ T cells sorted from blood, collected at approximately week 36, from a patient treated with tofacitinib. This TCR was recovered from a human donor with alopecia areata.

The CDR3 region reads CASSESTEGYTF. The DNA sequence is as follows: TGCGCCAGCAGCGAATCAACTGAGGGCTACACCTTC. The receptor chain draws on TRBV5-1 and TRBJ1-2; the D gene lacks a confident call. The CDR3 holds 12 amino acids from the cysteine to the phenylalanine. Just the 36-base CDR3 DNA is kept, in frame starting at base 1. The V end loses 4 bases and the J end loses 8 bases, and a stretch of 12 bases separates them. The germline V gene gives CDR1 as SGHRS and CDR2 as YFSETQ.